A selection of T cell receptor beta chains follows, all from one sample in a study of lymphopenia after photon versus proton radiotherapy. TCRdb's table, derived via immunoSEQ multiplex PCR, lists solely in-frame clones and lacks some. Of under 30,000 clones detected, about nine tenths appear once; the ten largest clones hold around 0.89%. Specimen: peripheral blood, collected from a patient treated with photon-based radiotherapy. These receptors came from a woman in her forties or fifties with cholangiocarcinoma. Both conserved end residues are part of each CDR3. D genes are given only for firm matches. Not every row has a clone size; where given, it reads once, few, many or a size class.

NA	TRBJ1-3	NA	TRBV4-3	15	TGCGCCAGCAGCCAAGACACCGGGTTCGGAAACACCATATATTTT	CASSQDTGFGNTIYF
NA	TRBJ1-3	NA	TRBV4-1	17	TGCGCCAGCAGCCAAGAAGAATCGTACGGACAGCGAAACACCATATATTTT	CASSQEESYGQRNTIYF
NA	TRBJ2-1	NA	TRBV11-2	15	TGTGCCAGCAGCTTAGCCGCCGCCACCTACAATGAGCAGTTCTTC	CASSLAAATYNEQFF
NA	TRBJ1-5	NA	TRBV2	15	TGTGCCAGCAGTGACAACAGAGACCCCAATCAGCCCCAGCATTTT	CASSDNRDPNQPQHF
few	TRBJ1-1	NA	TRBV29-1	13	TGCAGCGTTCGACAGAGACTGAACACTGAAGCTTTCTTT	CSVRQRLNTEAFF
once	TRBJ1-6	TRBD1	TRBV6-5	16	TGTGCCAGCAGTTACCGGGCAGGGGGAGAAGGTTCACCCCTCCACTTT	CASSYRAGGEGSPLHF
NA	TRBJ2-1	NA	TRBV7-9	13	TGTGCCAGCAGACTTGTAACTTACAATGAGCAGTTCTTC	CASRLVTYNEQFF
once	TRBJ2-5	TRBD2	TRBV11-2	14	TGTGCCAGCACAAGGGAGGGTTTCCAAGAGACCCAGTACTTC	CASTREGFQETQYF
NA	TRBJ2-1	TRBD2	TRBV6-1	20	TGTGCCAGCAGTGATGCTAGCGGGGGGTCGCGGGTTCTCGGGTTCGATGAGCAGTTCTTC	CASSDASGGSRVLGFDEQFF
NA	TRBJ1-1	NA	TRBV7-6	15	TGTGCCAGCAGCTATGTCGGGTTGGGGAACACTGAAGCTTTCTTT	CASSYVGLGNTEAFF
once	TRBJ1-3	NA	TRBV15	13	TGTGCCACCAGCAGAGATCCAGGGAACACCATATATTTT	CATSRDPGNTIYF
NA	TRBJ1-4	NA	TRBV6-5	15	TGTGCCAGCAGTTACTCTCAGGGGTTTAATGAAAAACTGTTTTTT	CASSYSQGFNEKLFF
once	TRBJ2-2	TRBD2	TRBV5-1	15	TGCGCCAGCAGCCACGGGACTAGCGAGGGAGGGGAGCTGTTTTTT	CASSHGTSEGGELFF
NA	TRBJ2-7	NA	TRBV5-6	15	TGTGCCAGCAGCTACCCGTCCGCCCGGCCCTACGAGCAGTACTTC	CASSYPSARPYEQYF
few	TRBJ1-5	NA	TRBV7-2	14	TGTGCCAGCAGCTCTGGGGGCCCCAATCAGCCCCAGCATTTT	CASSSGGPNQPQHF
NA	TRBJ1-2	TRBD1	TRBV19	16	TGTGCCAGTAGTATAGATCTAGCAGGGGGGAACTATGGCTACACCTTC	CASSIDLAGGNYGYTF
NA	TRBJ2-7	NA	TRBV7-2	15	TGTGCCAGCAGCCGCGGAACCTTCTCTGCCTACGAGCAGTACTTC	CASSRGTFSAYEQYF
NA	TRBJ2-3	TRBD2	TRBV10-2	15	TGCGCCAGCACTGGGCTAGCGGGAGGAACAGATACGCAGTATTTT	CASTGLAGGTDTQYF
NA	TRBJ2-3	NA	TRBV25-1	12	TGTGCCAGCAGTCCAAACACAGATACGCAGTATTTT	CASSPNTDTQYF
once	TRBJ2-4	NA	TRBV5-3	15	TGTGCCAGCGCGGAGGGGACACTAGCCAAAAACATTCAGTACTTC	CASAEGTLAKNIQYF
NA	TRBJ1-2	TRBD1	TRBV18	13	TGTGCCAGCTCACCAGACAGGGACTATGGCTACACCTTC	CASSPDRDYGYTF
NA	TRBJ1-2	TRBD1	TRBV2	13	TGTGCCAGCACCAGGGGGGACACCGTCTATTACACCTTC	CASTRGDTVYYTF
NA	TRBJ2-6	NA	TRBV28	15	TGTGCCAGCGGGACTCCTAGCTCTGGGGCCAACGTCCTGACTTTC	CASGTPSSGANVLTF
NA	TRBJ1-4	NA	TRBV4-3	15	TGCGCCAGCAGCCAAGGCCCAGGCAGGGGTGAAAAACTGTTTTTT	CASSQGPGRGEKLFF
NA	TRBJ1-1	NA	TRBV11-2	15	TGTGCCAGCAGCCGAGTGACCGGGTTGCCCAATGAAGCTTTCTTT	CASSRVTGLPNEAFF
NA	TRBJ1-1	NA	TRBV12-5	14	TGTGCTAGTGGTTTGGTCCCCCAGAACACTGAAGCTTTCTTT	CASGLVPQNTEAFF
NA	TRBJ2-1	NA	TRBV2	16	TGTGCCAGCAGTCCCGGGACACTGAGCTCCTACAATGAGCAGTTCTTC	CASSPGTLSSYNEQFF
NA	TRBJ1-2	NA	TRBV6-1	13	TGTGCCAGCAGTGGGGAAGTTAACTATGGCTACACCTTC	CASSGEVNYGYTF
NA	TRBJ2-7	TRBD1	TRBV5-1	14	TGCGCCAGCAGCCCGACAGGGGAAGGGTACGAGCAGTACTTC	CASSPTGEGYEQYF
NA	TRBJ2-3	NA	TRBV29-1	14	TGCAGTTCCCACGGGACATCTAGCACAGATACGCAGTATTTT	CSSHGTSSTDTQYF
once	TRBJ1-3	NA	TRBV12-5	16	TGTGCTAGTGGACCGGGGCATCTCAATTCTGGAAACACCATATATTTT	CASGPGHLNSGNTIYF
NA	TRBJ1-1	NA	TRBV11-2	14	TGTGCCAGCAGCTTAGGAGACAGGAACACTGAAGCTTTCTTT	CASSLGDRNTEAFF
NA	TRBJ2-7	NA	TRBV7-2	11	TGTGCCAGCAGTCGCGCTTACGAGCAGTACTTC	CASSRAYEQYF
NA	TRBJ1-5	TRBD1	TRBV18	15	TGTGCCAGCTCACCGATGGACAGGGGAAATCAGCCCCAGCATTTT	CASSPMDRGNQPQHF
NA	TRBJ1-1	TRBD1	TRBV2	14	TGTGCCAGCAGTGAACAGGGGGCTGGCACTGAAGCTTTCTTT	CASSEQGAGTEAFF
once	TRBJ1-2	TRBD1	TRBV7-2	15	TGTGCCAGCAGCGCCCCAGGGGGTTCGAACTATGGCTACACCTTC	CASSAPGGSNYGYTF
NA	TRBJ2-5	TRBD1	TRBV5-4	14	TGTGCCAGCTCTAAGACAGGGGGCGCAGAGACCCAGTACTTC	CASSKTGGAETQYF
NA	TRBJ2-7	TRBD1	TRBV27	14	TGTGCCAGCAGTTTCTGGGACAGGTCCTACGAGCAGTACTTC	CASSFWDRSYEQYF
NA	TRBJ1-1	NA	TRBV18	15	TGTGCCAGCTCACCACGGCTTGTGGGTGACACTGAAGCTTTCTTT	CASSPRLVGDTEAFF
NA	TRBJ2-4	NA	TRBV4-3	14	TGCGCCAGCAGCCAAGATACAGGGCCCAACATTCAGTACTTC	CASSQDTGPNIQYF
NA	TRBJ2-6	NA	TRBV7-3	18	TGTGCCAGCAGCGGAATATTACGCTTACAAAGTCGGGCCAACGTCCTGACTTTC	CASSGILRLQSRANVLTF
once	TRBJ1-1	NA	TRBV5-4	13	TGTGCCAGCAGCTTGGGAGGGAACACTGAAGCTTTCTTT	CASSLGGNTEAFF
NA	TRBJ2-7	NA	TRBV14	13	TGTGCCAGCAGCCTCTGGGCAGCTTACGAGCAGTACTTC	CASSLWAAYEQYF
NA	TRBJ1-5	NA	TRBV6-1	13	TGTGCCAGCAGTAACCAGGGCGGGCAGCCCCAGCATTTT	CASSNQGGQPQHF
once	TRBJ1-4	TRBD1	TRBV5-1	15	TGCGCCAGCAGCCCTAACGACAGGGTGGGGGAAAAACTGTTTTTT	CASSPNDRVGEKLFF
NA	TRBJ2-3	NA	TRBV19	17	TGTGCCAGTAGCACGGTTAAGCGGGCCGTTTCAACAGATACGCAGTATTTT	CASSTVKRAVSTDTQYF
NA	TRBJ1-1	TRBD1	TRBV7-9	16	TGTGCCAGCAGCTTTCTTTCCGGACAGGGAGGCACTGAAGCTTTCTTT	CASSFLSGQGGTEAFF